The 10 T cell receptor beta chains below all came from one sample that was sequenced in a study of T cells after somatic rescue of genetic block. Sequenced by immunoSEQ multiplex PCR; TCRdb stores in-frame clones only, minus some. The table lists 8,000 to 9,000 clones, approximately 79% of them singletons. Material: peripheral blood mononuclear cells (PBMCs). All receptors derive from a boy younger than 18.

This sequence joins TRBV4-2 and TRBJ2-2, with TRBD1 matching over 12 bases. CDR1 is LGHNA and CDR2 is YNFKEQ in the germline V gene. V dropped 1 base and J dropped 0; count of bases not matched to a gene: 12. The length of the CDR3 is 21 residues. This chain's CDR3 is CASSQGEWGQGARANTGELFF. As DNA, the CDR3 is TGTGCCAGCAGCCAAGGAGAGTGGGGACAGGGGGCGAGGGCGAACACCGGGGAGCTGTTTTTT.

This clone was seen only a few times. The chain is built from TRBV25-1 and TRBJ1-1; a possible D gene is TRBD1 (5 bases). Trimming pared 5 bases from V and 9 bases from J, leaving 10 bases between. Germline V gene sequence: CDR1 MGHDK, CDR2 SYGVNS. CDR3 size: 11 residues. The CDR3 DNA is TGTGCCAGCAGTCACGGGACGAAAGCTTTCTTT. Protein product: CASSHGTKAFF.

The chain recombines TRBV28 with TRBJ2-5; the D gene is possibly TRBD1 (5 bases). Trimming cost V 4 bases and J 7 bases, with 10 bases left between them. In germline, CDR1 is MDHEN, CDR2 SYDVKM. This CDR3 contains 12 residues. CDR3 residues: CASSSGRGTQYF. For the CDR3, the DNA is TGTGCCAGCAGTTCCGGAAGGGGGACCCAGTACTTC.

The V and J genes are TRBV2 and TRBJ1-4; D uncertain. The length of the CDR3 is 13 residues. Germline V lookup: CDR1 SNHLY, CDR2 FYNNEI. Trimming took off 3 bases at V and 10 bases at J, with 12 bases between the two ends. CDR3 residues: CASSEAPGGKLFF. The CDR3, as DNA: TGTGCCAGCAGTGAGGCTCCGGGCGGAAAACTGTTTTTT.

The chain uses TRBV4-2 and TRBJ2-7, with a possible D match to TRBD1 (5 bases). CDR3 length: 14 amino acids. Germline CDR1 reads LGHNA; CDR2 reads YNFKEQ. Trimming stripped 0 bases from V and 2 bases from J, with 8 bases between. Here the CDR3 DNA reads TGTGCCAGCAGCCAAGAAGGACAAGCCTACGAGCAGTACTTC. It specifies CASSQEGQAYEQYF.

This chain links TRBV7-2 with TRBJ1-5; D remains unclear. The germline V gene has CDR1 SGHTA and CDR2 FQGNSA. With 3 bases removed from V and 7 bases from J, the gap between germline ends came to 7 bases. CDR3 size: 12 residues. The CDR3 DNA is TGTGCCAGCAGCTTGCGCGGCCAGCCCCAGCATTTT. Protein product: CASSLRGQPQHF.

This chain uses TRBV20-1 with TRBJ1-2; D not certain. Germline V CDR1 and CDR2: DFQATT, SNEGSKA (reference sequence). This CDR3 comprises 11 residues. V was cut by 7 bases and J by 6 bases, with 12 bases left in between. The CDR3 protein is CSGYGENGYTF. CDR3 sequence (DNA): TGCAGTGGTTATGGAGAAAATGGCTACACCTTC.

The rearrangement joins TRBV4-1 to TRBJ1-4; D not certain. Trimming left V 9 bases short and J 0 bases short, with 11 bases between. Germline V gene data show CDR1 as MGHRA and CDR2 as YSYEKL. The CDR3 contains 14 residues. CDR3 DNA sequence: TGCGCCAGTCGGGGAATTGCAACTAATGAAAAACTGTTTTTT. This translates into CASRGIATNEKLFF.

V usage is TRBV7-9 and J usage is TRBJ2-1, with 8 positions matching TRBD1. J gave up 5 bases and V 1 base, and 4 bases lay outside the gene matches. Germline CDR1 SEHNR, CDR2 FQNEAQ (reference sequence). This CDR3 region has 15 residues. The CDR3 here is CASSLGQGLDNEQFF. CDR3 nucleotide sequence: TGTGCCAGCAGCTTAGGACAGGGGTTAGACAATGAGCAGTTCTTC.

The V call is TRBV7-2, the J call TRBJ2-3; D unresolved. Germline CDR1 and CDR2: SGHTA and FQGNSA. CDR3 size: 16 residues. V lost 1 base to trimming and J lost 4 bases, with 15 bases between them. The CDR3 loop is CASSLDGGSGADTQYF. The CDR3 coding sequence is TGTGCCAGCAGCTTAGACGGCGGTTCTGGGGCAGATACGCAGTATTTT.